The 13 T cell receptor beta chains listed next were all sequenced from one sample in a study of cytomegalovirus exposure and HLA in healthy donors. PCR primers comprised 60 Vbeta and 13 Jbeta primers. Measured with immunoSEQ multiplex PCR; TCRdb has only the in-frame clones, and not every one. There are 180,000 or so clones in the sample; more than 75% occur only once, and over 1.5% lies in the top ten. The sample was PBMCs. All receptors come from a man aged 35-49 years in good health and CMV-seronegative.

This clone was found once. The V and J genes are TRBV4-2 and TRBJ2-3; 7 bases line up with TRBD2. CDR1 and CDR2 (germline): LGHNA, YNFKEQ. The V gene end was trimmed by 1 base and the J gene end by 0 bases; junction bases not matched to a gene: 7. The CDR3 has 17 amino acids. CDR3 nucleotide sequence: TGTGCCAGCAGCCAAGCTGGCGCTAGCGGAAGCACAGATACGCAGTATTTT. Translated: CASSQAGASGSTDTQYF.

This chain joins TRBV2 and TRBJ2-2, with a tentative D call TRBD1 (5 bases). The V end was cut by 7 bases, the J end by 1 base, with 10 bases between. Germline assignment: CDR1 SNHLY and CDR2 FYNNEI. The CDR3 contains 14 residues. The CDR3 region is CASKGVLNTGELFF. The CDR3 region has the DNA TGTGCCAGCAAAGGGGTTTTGAACACCGGGGAGCTGTTTTTT.

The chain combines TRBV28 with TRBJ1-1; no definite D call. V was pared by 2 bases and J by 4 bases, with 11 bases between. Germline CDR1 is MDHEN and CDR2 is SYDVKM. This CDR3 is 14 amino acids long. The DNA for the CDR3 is TGTGCCAGCAGTTTAGACTTTGGTGCCACTGAAGCTTTCTTT. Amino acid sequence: CASSLDFGATEAFF.

CDR3 nucleotides: TGCGCCAGCAGCTTGGCCTCAGGGGTGGCAAACACTGAAGCTTTCTTT. Its protein is CASSLASGVANTEAFF. The rearrangement uses TRBV5-1 and TRBJ1-1, with D possibly TRBD1 on 6 matching bases. Germline V gene lookup returns CDR1 SGHRS and CDR2 YFSETQ. Between the trimmed V and J ends, which lost 0 bases and 2 bases, there was a span of 14 bases. The CDR3 totals 16 residues.

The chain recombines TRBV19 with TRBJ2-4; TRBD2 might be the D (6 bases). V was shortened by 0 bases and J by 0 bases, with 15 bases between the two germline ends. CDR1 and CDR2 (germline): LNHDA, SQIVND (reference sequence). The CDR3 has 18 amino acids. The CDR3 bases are TGTGCCAGTAGTATAGATCGGGGCGGGGATCTAGCCAAAAACATTCAGTACTTC. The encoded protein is CASSIDRGGDLAKNIQYF.

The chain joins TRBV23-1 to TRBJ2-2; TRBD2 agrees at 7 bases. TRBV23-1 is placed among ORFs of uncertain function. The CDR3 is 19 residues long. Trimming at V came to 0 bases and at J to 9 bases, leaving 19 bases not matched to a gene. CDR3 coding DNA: TGCGCCAGCAGTCAATCGATTAAAGCGGGGAAGGTGATTTTCCGGGAGCTGTTTTTT. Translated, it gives CASSQSIKAGKVIFRELFF.

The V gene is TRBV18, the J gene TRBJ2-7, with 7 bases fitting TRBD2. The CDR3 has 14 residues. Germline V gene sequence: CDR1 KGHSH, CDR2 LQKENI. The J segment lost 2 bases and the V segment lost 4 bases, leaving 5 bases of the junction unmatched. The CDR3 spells CASSLGGSPYEQYF. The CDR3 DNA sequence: TGTGCCAGCTCACTGGGGGGGAGTCCCTACGAGCAGTACTTC.

The CDR3 DNA sequence: TGTGCCAGCAGTTACGGACACTACCAAGAGACCCAGTACTTC. Its protein is CASSYGHYQETQYF. V and J are TRBV6-5 and TRBJ2-5, with a tentative D call TRBD1 (5 bases). This CDR3 is 14 amino acids long. Germline values: CDR1 MNHEY, CDR2 SVGAGI. V lost 2 bases and J 0 bases, leaving 7 bases between the germline ends.

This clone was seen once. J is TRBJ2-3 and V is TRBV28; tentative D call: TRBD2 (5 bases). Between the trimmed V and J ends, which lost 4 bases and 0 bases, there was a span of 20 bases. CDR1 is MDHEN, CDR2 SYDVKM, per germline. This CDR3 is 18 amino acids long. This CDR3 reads CASSSIDRGPASTDTQYF. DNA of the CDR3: TGTGCCAGCAGTTCTATAGATCGCGGGCCTGCTAGCACAGATACGCAGTATTTT.

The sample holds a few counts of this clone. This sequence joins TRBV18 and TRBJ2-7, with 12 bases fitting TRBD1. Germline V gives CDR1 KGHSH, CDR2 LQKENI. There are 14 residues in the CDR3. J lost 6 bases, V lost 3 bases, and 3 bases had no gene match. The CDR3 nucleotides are TGTGCCAGCTCACCGGGACAGGGGGCGTTCGAGCAGTACTTC. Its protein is CASSPGQGAFEQYF. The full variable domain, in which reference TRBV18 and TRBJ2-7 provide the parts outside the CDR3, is NAGVMQNPRHLVRRRGQEARLRCSPMKGHSHVYWYRQLPEEGLKFMVYLQKENIIDESGMPKERFSAEFPKEGPSILRIQQVVRGDSAAYFCASSPGQGAFEQYFGPGTRLTVT.

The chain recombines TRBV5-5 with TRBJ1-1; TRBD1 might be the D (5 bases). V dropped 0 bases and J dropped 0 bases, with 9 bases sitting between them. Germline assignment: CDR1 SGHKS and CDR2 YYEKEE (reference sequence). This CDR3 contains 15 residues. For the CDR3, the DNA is TGTGCCAGCAGCTTGGGACAGACCATGAACACTGAAGCTTTCTTT. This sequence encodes CASSLGQTMNTEAFF.

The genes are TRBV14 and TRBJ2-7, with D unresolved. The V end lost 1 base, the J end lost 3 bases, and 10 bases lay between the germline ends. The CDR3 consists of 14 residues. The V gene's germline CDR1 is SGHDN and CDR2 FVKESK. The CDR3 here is CASSQVWPFYEQYF. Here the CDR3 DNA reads TGTGCCAGCAGCCAAGTGTGGCCCTTCTACGAGCAGTACTTC.

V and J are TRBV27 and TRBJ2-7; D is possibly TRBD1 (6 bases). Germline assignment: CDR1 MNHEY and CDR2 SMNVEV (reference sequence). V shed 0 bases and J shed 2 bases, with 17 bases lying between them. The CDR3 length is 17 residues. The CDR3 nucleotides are TGTGCCAGCAGTTTATCGGCCACAGGGTTAGGGGCCTACGAGCAGTACTTC. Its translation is CASSLSATGLGAYEQYF.